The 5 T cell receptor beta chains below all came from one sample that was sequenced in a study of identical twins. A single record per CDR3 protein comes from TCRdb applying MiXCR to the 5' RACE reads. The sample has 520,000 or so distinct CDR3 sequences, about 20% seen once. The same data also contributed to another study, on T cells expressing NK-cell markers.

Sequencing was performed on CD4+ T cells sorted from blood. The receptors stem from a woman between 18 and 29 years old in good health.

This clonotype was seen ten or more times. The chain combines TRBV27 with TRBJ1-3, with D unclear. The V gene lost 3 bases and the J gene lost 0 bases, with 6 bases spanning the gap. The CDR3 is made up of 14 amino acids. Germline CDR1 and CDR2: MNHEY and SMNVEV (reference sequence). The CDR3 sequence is CASSLAGSGNTIYF. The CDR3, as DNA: TGTGCCAGCAGTTTGGCGGGCTCTGGAAACACCATATATTTT.

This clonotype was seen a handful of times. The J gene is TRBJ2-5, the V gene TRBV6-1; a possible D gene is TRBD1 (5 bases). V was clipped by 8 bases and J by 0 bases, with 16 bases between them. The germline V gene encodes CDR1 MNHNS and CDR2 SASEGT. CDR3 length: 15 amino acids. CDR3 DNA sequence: TGTGCCAGCGGTACAGGACGTTGGTACCAAGAGACCCAGTACTTC. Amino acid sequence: CASGTGRWYQETQYF.

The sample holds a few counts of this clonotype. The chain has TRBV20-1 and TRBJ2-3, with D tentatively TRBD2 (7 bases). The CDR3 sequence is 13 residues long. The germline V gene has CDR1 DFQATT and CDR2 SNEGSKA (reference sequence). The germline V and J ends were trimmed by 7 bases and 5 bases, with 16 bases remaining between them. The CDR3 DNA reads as TGCAGTGTCTCCCGGGGGGCCGGAGATACGCAGTATTTT. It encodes CSVSRGAGDTQYF.

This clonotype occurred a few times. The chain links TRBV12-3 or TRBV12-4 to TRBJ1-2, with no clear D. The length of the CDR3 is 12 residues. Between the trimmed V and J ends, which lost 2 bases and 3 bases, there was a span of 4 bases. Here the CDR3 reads CASSLPYYGYTF. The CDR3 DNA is TGTGCCAGCAGTTTACCGTACTATGGCTACACCTTC.

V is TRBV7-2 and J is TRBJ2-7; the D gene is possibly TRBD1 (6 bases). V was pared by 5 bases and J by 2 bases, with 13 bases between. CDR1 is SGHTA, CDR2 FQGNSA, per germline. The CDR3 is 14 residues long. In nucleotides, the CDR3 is TGTGCCAGCAGCCCCGGGGACAAACCCTACGAGCAGTACTTC. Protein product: CASSPGDKPYEQYF.